This entry lists 20 T cell receptor beta chains sequenced from one sample in a study of identifying expanded T cells in peripheral blood (dated by TCRdb to about 2019). Libraries were prepared through the immunoSEQ multiplex PCR assay. The source is immuneACCESS, and TCRdb retained only in-frame sequences with V and J called. Part of the clones is not carried over; for the studies checked, unresolved V genes explain less than half of this, and the remainder is unexplained. The sample profile shows around 63,000 clones; around 87% of them were found once. The ten largest clones take up less than 5.5% of the sample. The specimen was blood. The receptors derive from a person aged 18 to 70 in good health.

The CDR3 DNA reads as TGTGCCAGTAGTATATATTTGGGGAGGCCCCAGCATTTT. This encodes CASSIYLGRPQHF. The rearrangement joins TRBV19 to TRBJ1-5; D unresolved. Germline V gives CDR1 LNHDA, CDR2 SQIVND (reference sequence). The CDR3 is 13 amino acids. Between the trimmed V and J ends, which lost 2 bases and 9 bases, there was a span of 11 bases. Complete variable domain (other parts from reference TRBV19 and TRBJ1-5): DGGITQSPKYLFRKEGQNVTLSCEQNLNHDAMYWYRQDPGQGLRLIYYSQIVNDFQKGDIAEGYSVSREKKESFPLTVTSAQKNPTAFYLCASSIYLGRPQHFGDGTRLSIL.

The chain recombines TRBV27 with TRBJ2-5; D call uncertain. Trimming stripped 3 bases from V and 2 bases from J, with 7 bases between. In germline, CDR1 is MNHEY, CDR2 SMNVEV (reference sequence). This CDR3 has 13 residues. The CDR3 region has the DNA TGTGCCAGCAGTTTCCGGGTTCAAGAGACCCAGTACTTC. Protein: CASSFRVQETQYF.

The chain recombines TRBV6-1 with TRBJ2-1; D possibly uses TRBD1 or TRBD2 (5 bases each). Germline CDR1 is MNHNS and CDR2 is SASEGT. This CDR3 spans 15 amino acids. The germline V and J ends were trimmed by 7 bases and 4 bases, with 17 bases remaining between them. CDR3 bases: TGTGCCAGCAACCAGGGACCTAGTTTTTACAATGAGCAGTTCTTC. This encodes CASNQGPSFYNEQFF.

The genes are TRBV6-1 and TRBJ2-1; 10 bases are a match to TRBD2. There are 15 residues in the CDR3. Germline V lookup: CDR1 MNHNS, CDR2 SASEGT. Losses at the gene ends were 1 base for V and 7 bases for J; bases not matched to a gene: 4. CDR3 residues: CASSEEAGGPNEQFF. As DNA, the CDR3 is TGTGCCAGCAGTGAAGAAGCGGGGGGGCCTAATGAGCAGTTCTTC.

The chain combines TRBV7-9 with TRBJ2-2; TRBD1 agrees at 9 bases. This CDR3 is built from 14 residues. V was clipped by 5 bases and J by 7 bases; unmatched bases: 5. The germline V gene has CDR1 SEHNR and CDR2 FQNEAQ (reference sequence). The CDR3 region has the DNA TGTGCCAGCAGCCGGACAGGGGATGACGGGGAGCTGTTTTTT. It yields the protein CASSRTGDDGELFF.

For the CDR3, the DNA is TGTGCCAGCAGCCCCGAAGGGACTAGCGGGACCTACGAGCAGTACTTC. This encodes CASSPEGTSGTYEQYF. The genes are TRBV7-2 and TRBJ2-7, with 13 bases that match TRBD2. The CDR3 is 16 amino acids. The germline CDR1 and CDR2 sequences are SGHTA and FQGNSA. Germline trimming cut 5 bases from V and 2 bases from J; bases unmatched to any gene: 6.

The V call is TRBV29-1, the J call TRBJ1-4; D call uncertain. CDR1 and CDR2 (germline): SQVTM, ANQGSEA. CDR3 length: 13 amino acids. V lost 6 bases and J lost 4, with 12 bases in between. The CDR3 DNA is TGCAGCGTGAGGAACAGTATTAATGAAAAACTGTTTTTT. As protein: CSVRNSINEKLFF.

The chain couples TRBV6-1 to TRBJ1-1; D is unresolved. This CDR3 comprises 11 residues. Germline assignment: CDR1 MNHNS and CDR2 SASEGT. The V end lost 8 bases, the J end lost 8 bases, and 12 bases lay between the germline ends. The CDR3 nucleotides read TGTGCCAGCCTTAGGATAAGCGAAGCTTTCTTT. It yields the protein CASLRISEAFF.

The chain joins TRBV27 to TRBJ2-1; D unresolved. The length of the CDR3 is 16 residues. Germline-derived CDR1 and CDR2 are MNHEY and SMNVEV (reference sequence). V was pared by 4 bases and J by 4 bases, with 17 bases between. CDR3 in DNA: TGTGCCAGCAGTTCCGCTGTCGAAGCAACGTACAATGAGCAGTTCTTC. It is translated as CASSSAVEATYNEQFF.

This chain connects TRBV7-9 to TRBJ1-3; D possibly corresponds to TRBD1 (5 bases). V lost 5 bases to trimming and J lost 2 bases, with 10 bases between them. Germline V lookup: CDR1 SEHNR, CDR2 FQNEAQ (reference sequence). This CDR3 is 14 amino acids long. For the CDR3, the DNA is TGTGCCAGCAGCCCCGGGACCCCTGGAAACACCATATATTTT. Translating gives CASSPGTPGNTIYF. The complete variable domain, with remaining parts taken from reference TRBV7-9 and TRBJ1-3, reads DTGVSQNPRHKITKRGQNVTFRCDPISEHNRLYWYRQTLGQGPEFLTYFQNEAQLEKSRLLSDRFSAERPKGSFSTLEIQRTEQGDSAMYLCASSPGTPGNTIYFGEGSWLTVV.

V gene TRBV28 combines with J gene TRBJ2-7; 11 nucleotides agree with TRBD1. The CDR3 extends over 14 amino acids. Per the germline V gene, CDR1 is MDHEN and CDR2 is SYDVKM. With V trimmed by 6 bases and J by 2 bases, 3 bases remained unmatched. The CDR3 region has the DNA TGTGCCAGCAGGAGGGGACAGGGGGCCTACGAGCAGTACTTC. Translation: CASRRGQGAYEQYF.

The V call is TRBV7-8, the J call TRBJ1-5; D not certain. The germline gives CDR1 SGHVS, CDR2 FQNEAQ. Deletions cut 6 bases from V and 8 bases from J, with 20 bases between. This CDR3 region has 15 residues. The CDR3 nucleotides are TGTGCCAGCAGGCCTACCGGGCTTCAGAACGAGCCCCAGCATTTT. Encoded protein: CASRPTGLQNEPQHF.

The chain combines TRBV19 with TRBJ2-7, with a weak D call TRBD1 (5 bases). Trimming left V 4 bases short and J 6 bases short, with 19 bases between. This CDR3 spans 15 amino acids. The germline gives CDR1 LNHDA, CDR2 SQIVND (reference sequence). CDR3 in DNA: TGTGCCAGTAGTACCGGTTTCAGGGCGACGGGCGAGCAGTACTTC. It encodes CASSTGFRATGEQYF.

This clone was detected only a few times. The gene calls are TRBV5-1 and TRBJ2-7; 11 bases align to TRBD2. V gave up 5 bases and J gave up 5 bases; unmatched junction bases: 6. The CDR3 has 14 amino acids. In germline, CDR1 is SGHRS, CDR2 YFSETQ. The CDR3 DNA reads TGCGCCAGCAGTGTTACTAGCGGGAGCGACGAGCAGTACTTC. Translating it yields CASSVTSGSDEQYF.

This clone was detected once. CDR3 residues: CASSLLPGLAGTIYEQYF. Written as DNA, the CDR3 is TGCGCCAGCAGCTTACTCCCGGGACTAGCGGGGACCATCTACGAGCAGTACTTC. The chain combines TRBV5-1 with TRBJ2-7, with TRBD2 matching over 13 bases. The CDR3 has 18 amino acids. Losses at the gene ends were 2 bases for V and 3 bases for J; bases not matched to a gene: 11. Looked up from germline, CDR1 is SGHRS and CDR2 is YFSETQ.

The rearrangement uses TRBV27 and TRBJ2-5; D is undetermined. The germline gives CDR1 MNHEY, CDR2 SMNVEV (reference sequence). CDR3 size: 14 residues. V was pared by 3 bases and J by 2 bases, with 10 bases between. CDR3 DNA: TGTGCCAGCAGTTTCTTGCCCCCTCAAGAGACCCAGTACTTC. Protein sequence: CASSFLPPQETQYF.

The chain carries TRBV28 and TRBJ1-3; 8 nucleotides align to TRBD1. Germline CDR1 is MDHEN and CDR2 is SYDVKM. The CDR3 runs 17 residues. V was clipped by 5 bases and J by 1 base; unmatched bases: 10. The CDR3 reads CASSPTGQGASGNTIYF. DNA of the CDR3: TGTGCCAGCAGTCCGACCGGACAGGGCGCTTCTGGAAACACCATATATTTT.

The chain employs TRBV27 and TRBJ2-2; 12 bases map to TRBD2. Germline CDR1 is MNHEY and CDR2 is SMNVEV (reference sequence). The CDR3 covers 15 residues. Losses at the gene ends were 5 bases for V and 5 bases for J; bases not matched to a gene: 3. The CDR3 is CASSPGTSGTGELFF. Here the CDR3 DNA reads TGTGCCAGCAGTCCCGGGACTAGCGGGACCGGGGAGCTGTTTTTT.

The CDR3 protein is CASSLDLWDMGYGDTGELFF. In DNA form, the CDR3 reads TGTGCCAGCAGCTTAGATCTTTGGGATATGGGGTATGGGGACACCGGGGAGCTGTTTTTT. The chain joins TRBV11-3 to TRBJ2-2; unclear D gene. This CDR3 has 20 residues. V lost 0 bases and J lost 3, with 23 bases in between. Germline V gene lookup returns CDR1 SGHNT and CDR2 YENEEA.

The count of this clone is one. A read error may produce the germline difference seen at one junction end. The CDR3 DNA sequence: TGCGTCAGCAGTGCTGGGACTGAAAAACTGTTTTTT. It translates to CVSSAGTEKLFF. V and J are TRBV10-2 and TRBJ1-4; TRBD1 is a possible D gene (5 bases). The CDR3 runs to 12 residues. Germline V gives CDR1 WSHSY, CDR2 SAAADI.